This T cell receptor beta chain was documented in a study of response to subunit inactivated influenza vaccine. Study results and caveats: The study's authors posited that every seasonal influenza vaccination enlists few new T cells.

This clonotype was detected only a few times. The antigen is not known. The CDR3 spans 12 residues. In germline, CDR1 is SNHLY, CDR2 FYNNEI. V was trimmed by 5 bases and J by 3 bases, leaving 8 bases between them. TCRdb re-derived calls from the RT-PCR reads in MiXCR, one entry per CDR3 protein. The data show hundreds of thousands of distinct CDR3 sequences, 25% seen once. The chain links TRBV2 to TRBJ2-7; D is possibly TRBD2 (5 bases). The sequenced sample was CD4+ T cells sorted from PBMCs, obtained around 5 days after vaccination. The sequence was obtained from a man aged 50 or older who received an inactivated influenza vaccine. CDR3 in amino acids: CASSREIYEQYF. The CDR3 DNA sequence: TGTGCCAGCAGTCGGGAAATCTACGAGCAGTACTTC.